Following are 13 T cell receptor beta chains from one sample sequenced in a study of T cell repertoires in cytomegalovirus infection. TCRdb reanalysed the reads using MiXCR and keeps one entry per CDR3 protein. This table has over 100,000 distinct CDR3 sequences, less than 30% appearing once. Their antigens are not known. The starting material was CD8+ T cells from cultured PBMCs, obtained from culture after CMV antigen stimulation. These TCRs come from a human donor in good health (CMV status not recorded). Some clones in this sample may be carry-over from other donors' samples.

This clonotype has a handful of counts. V is TRBV20-1 and J is TRBJ2-3; 7 positions match TRBD2. The CDR3 has 15 amino acids. Germline CDR1 is DFQATT and CDR2 is SNEGSKA (reference sequence). V gave up 0 bases and J gave up 0 bases; unmatched junction bases: 3. CDR3 sequence reads: CSARDPSGSTDTQYF. The CDR3, as DNA: TGCAGTGCTAGAGACCCTAGCGGAAGCACAGATACGCAGTATTTT.

The chain carries TRBV7-6 and TRBJ1-1; D not resolved. CDR1 is SGHVS, CDR2 FNYEAQ, per germline. This CDR3 comprises 13 residues. The V and J ends lost 3 bases and 5 bases respectively, with 10 bases between them. CDR3 sequence reads: CASSFWGNTEAFF. CDR3 DNA: TGTGCCAGCAGCTTTTGGGGAAATACTGAAGCTTTCTTT.

For the CDR3, the DNA is TGTGCCAGTAATTTCTGGGGGGCCTTTAACACTGAAGCTTTCTTT. This encodes CASNFWGAFNTEAFF. The chain links TRBV19 to TRBJ1-1, with a possible D match to TRBD1 (6 bases). This CDR3 contains 15 residues. Trimming took off 7 bases at V and 2 bases at J, with 17 bases between the two ends. From germline, CDR1 is LNHDA and CDR2 SQIVND (reference sequence). The full variable domain, rest sourced from reference TRBV19 and TRBJ1-1, is DGGITQSPKYLFRKEGQNVTLSCEQNLNHDAMYWYRQDPGQGLRLIYYSQIVNDFQKGDIAEGYSVSREKKESFPLTVTSAQKNPTAFYLCASNFWGAFNTEAFFGQGTRLTVV.

As concerns this clonotype: Being one base from a much bigger clone, this may be a read error. V is TRBV12-3 or TRBV12-4 and J is TRBJ2-1; 11 bases match TRBD2. This CDR3 has 14 residues. This CDR3 reads CANSLAGGLDEQFF. The CDR3, as DNA: TGTGCCAACAGTCTAGCGGGGGGATTGGATGAGCAGTTCTTC.

The chain uses TRBV12-3 or TRBV12-4 and TRBJ1-2, with D maybe TRBD1 (6 bases). The CDR3 loop spans 14 amino acids. The V end lost 4 bases, the J end lost 6 bases, and 15 bases lay between the germline ends. The CDR3 sequence: CASSSQGLEHGYTF. The CDR3 DNA is TGTGCCAGCAGTTCACAGGGATTGGAGCATGGCTACACCTTC.

This clonotype was found a few times. The V gene is TRBV14, the J gene TRBJ1-1; no firm D call. CDR1 is SGHDN, CDR2 FVKESK, per germline. This CDR3 region has 12 residues. V was clipped by 4 bases and J by 4 bases, with 7 bases between them. In nucleotides, the CDR3 is TGTGCCAGCAGCCCTGTAGGCACTGAAGCTTTCTTT. Encoded protein: CASSPVGTEAFF. The full variable domain, with the rest looked up from reference TRBV14 and TRBJ1-1, is EAGVTQFPSHSVIEKGQTVTLRCDPISGHDNLYWYRRVMGKEIKFLLHFVKESKQDESGMPNNRFLAERTGGTYSTLKVQPAELEDSGVYFCASSPVGTEAFFGQGTRLTVV.

V and J are TRBV20-1 and TRBJ1-1, with 9 bases that match TRBD1. Looked up from germline, CDR1 is DFQATT and CDR2 is SNEGSKA (reference sequence). V was pared by 0 bases and J by 0 bases, with 8 bases of the junction left unmatched. This CDR3 contains 17 residues. As DNA, the CDR3 is TGCAGTGCTAGAGACCCGCGGACAGGGGACCTGAACACTGAAGCTTTCTTT. Translated, it gives CSARDPRTGDLNTEAFF.

The chain carries TRBV4-1 and TRBJ2-3; 7 bases are shared with TRBD1. Germline V lookup: CDR1 MGHRA, CDR2 YSYEKL. The CDR3 covers 14 residues. The V segment lost 8 bases and the J segment 3 bases; nucleotides outside the gene matches: 8. This CDR3 reads CASRQGQGTDTQYF. The CDR3 nucleotides read TGCGCCAGCCGACAGGGCCAAGGGACAGATACGCAGTATTTT.

This clonotype appeared a single time. A single base separates this from a much larger clone, so it may be a read error. The genes are TRBV6-1 and TRBJ1-1; 9 bases fit TRBD1. The CDR3 has 17 amino acids. Germline V gives CDR1 MNHNS, CDR2 SASEGT. As DNA, the CDR3 is TGTGCCAGCAGTTATCGCCCGGGACAGGGATTGAACACTGAAGCTTACTTT. Amino acid sequence: CASSYRPGQGLNTEAYF.

This clonotype was counted between two and nine times. V is TRBV19 and J is TRBJ2-3, with 7 bases aligning to TRBD1. The germline CDR1 and CDR2 sequences are LNHDA and SQIVND (reference sequence). Trimming at V came to 3 bases and at J to 2 bases, leaving 8 bases not matched to a gene. This CDR3 contains 16 residues. The CDR3 DNA is TGTGCCAGTAGTATTTTATCGACAGGGAACACAGATACGCAGTATTTT. Protein product: CASSILSTGNTDTQYF.

The chain carries TRBV10-3 and TRBJ2-3, with D unresolved. In germline, CDR1 is ENHRY, CDR2 SYGVKD. Trimming shortened V by 8 bases and J by 0 bases, and 12 bases separated the two germline ends. CDR3 length equals 14 residues. CDR3 in amino acids: CAIRFEASTDTQYF. CDR3 nucleotides: TGTGCCATCCGGTTTGAAGCTAGCACAGATACGCAGTATTTT.

This chain links TRBV6-6 with TRBJ1-2, with D unresolved. V lost 5 bases to trimming and J lost 5 bases, with 21 bases between them. CDR1 and CDR2 (germline): MNHNY, SVGAGI (reference sequence). CDR3 size: 16 residues. CDR3 sequence (DNA): TGTGCCAGCAGTGTCATAAATCGAGGTACTTTGTATGGCTACACCTTC. Encoded protein: CASSVINRGTLYGYTF.

V usage is TRBV2 and J usage is TRBJ2-1; D unresolved. The germline V gene has CDR1 SNHLY and CDR2 FYNNEI. This CDR3 contains 13 residues. V lost 5 bases to trimming and J lost 14 bases, with 19 bases between them. DNA for the CDR3: TGTGCCAGCAGTTCCCCCGGAAAACTTAATAAGTTCTTC. It translates to CASSSPGKLNKFF.